This T cell receptor beta chain was captured in a study of beta chain features in type 1 diabetes. Findings of the study overall: Moderate but significant shortening of TCRB CDR3s was recorded in all four CD4+ subsets from Type 1 diabetes patients.

Expressed TCRB transcripts were sequenced, since all the RNA that had been isolated was reverse transcribed. Sequencing was performed with immunoSEQ multiplex PCR; in TCRdb, only in-frame clones are kept and a portion is missing. The table has about 340,000 clones, roughly 8.8% seen once; the top ten hold roughly 0.99%. The trim removed 5 bases at V and 1 base at J, leaving 10 bases unmatched. Germline CDR1 is SEHNR and CDR2 is FQNEAQ (reference sequence). The CDR3 loop spans 17 amino acids. As concerns this clone: Its antigen is not known.

The chain employs TRBV7-9 and TRBJ2-2; 7 nucleotides line up with TRBD1. Sequenced input: central memory CD4+ T cells from blood. This sequence originates from a man aged 25 to 40 with type 1 diabetes. CDR3 in amino acids: CASSLNPGQLNTGELFF. For the CDR3, the DNA is TGTGCCAGCAGCCTCAATCCGGGACAGCTGAACACCGGGGAGCTGTTTTTT.